Each of the 11 T cell receptor beta chains below was sequenced from the same sample in a study of CXCR3-negative and CXCR3-positive naive CD8 T cells. Whole-study findings and limits: TRB CDR3 hydrophobicity was greater in CXCR3-positive naive cells than in CXCR3-negative naive cells.

These TCRs are of unknown antigen specificity. The authors made the TRB cDNA libraries by 5' RACE using UMI labels. TCRdb re-called the 5' RACE reads, yielding one record per CDR3 amino acid sequence without DNA. The sample table sets out 150,000 to 170,000 distinct CDR3 sequences. The sample was naive CXCR3+ CD8+ T cells from blood. Subset meaning: CD45RO-CCR7+CD27+CD95- naive CD8+ T cells expressing CXCR3 (TNR3+). These receptors came from a human donor in good health. Some clones in this sample may be carry-over from other donors' samples.

The chain links TRBV2 to TRBJ2-1. Germline V lookup: CDR1 SNHLY, CDR2 FYNNEI. The CDR3 has 12 amino acids. CDR3 amino acids: CASSEVINEQFF.

The chain carries TRBV12-3 or TRBV12-4 and TRBJ2-1; lacking DNA, the TRBD2 call made by TCRdb goes unchecked. The CDR3 sequence is 17 residues long. CDR3 in amino acids: CASSLAHMAGGGNEQFF.

The CDR3 is CASSPSSGTGFSPLHF. The J gene is TRBJ1-6, the V gene TRBV18; TCRdb names TRBD1, which stays unverified in the absence of DNA. The CDR3 length is 16 residues. Per the germline V gene, CDR1 is KGHSH and CDR2 is LQKENI.

V gene TRBV7-2 combines with J gene TRBJ2-7; TCRdb indicates TRBD2, and absent DNA this call remains unverified. The germline V gene has CDR1 SGHTA and CDR2 FQGNSA. The CDR3 extends over 16 amino acids. The CDR3 reads CASSFRTSGRSYEQYF. The variable domain in full, completed from reference TRBV7-2 and TRBJ2-7, reads GAGVSQSPSNKVTEKGKDVELRCDPISGHTALYWYRQSLGQGLEFLIYFQGNSAPDKSGLPSDRFSAERTGGSVSTLTIQRTQQEDSAVYLCASSFRTSGRSYEQYFGPGTRLTVT.

The chain has TRBV7-2 and TRBJ2-3; TCRdb indicates TRBD2, and absent DNA this call remains unverified. CDR3 size: 19 residues. Germline CDR1 is SGHTA and CDR2 is FQGNSA. CDR3 residues: CASSLRAGGLGGSTDTQYF.

The chain couples TRBV28 to TRBJ2-5; absent DNA, TCRdb's TRBD1 call cannot be checked. Looked up from germline, CDR1 is MDHEN and CDR2 is SYDVKM. This CDR3 is built from 15 residues. This CDR3 reads CASSFWTGGLETQYF.

V usage is TRBV5-1 and J usage is TRBJ1-1; TCRdb's D call, TRBD1, is unchecked because there is no DNA. Germline lookup yields CDR1 SGHRS and CDR2 YFSETQ. This CDR3 is built from 17 residues. This chain's CDR3 is CASSFPNLTGTSTEAFF.

This chain uses TRBV20-1 with TRBJ2-7; with no DNA, the TCRdb D assignment of TRBD1 cannot be verified. The CDR3 covers 13 residues. Germline CDR1 is DFQATT and CDR2 is SNEGSKA (reference sequence). Here the CDR3 reads CSAETGVPYEQYF.

The rearrangement joins TRBV7-9 to TRBJ2-7. Germline CDR1 SEHNR, CDR2 FQNEAQ (reference sequence). The length of the CDR3 is 13 residues. The CDR3: CASGDTKTYEQYF. Combining the CDR3 with reference TRBV7-9 and TRBJ2-7 gives the whole variable domain DTGVSQNPRHKITKRGQNVTFRCDPISEHNRLYWYRQTLGQGPEFLTYFQNEAQLEKSRLLSDRFSAERPKGSFSTLEIQRTEQGDSAMYLCASGDTKTYEQYFGPGTRLTVT.

The chain uses TRBV12-3 or TRBV12-4 and TRBJ2-7; TCRdb returns TRBD1, unconfirmable since there is no DNA. The CDR3 is 14 amino acids. The CDR3: CASSFGRGTYEQYF.

V gene TRBV15 combines with J gene TRBJ2-3; TCRdb reports TRBD1, a call that lacks DNA to check it against. Per the germline V gene, CDR1 is LNHNV and CDR2 is YYDKDF (reference sequence). The CDR3 is 15 residues long. The CDR3 spells CATSMDRGSTDTQYF.